A single sample gave rise to the 29 T cell receptor beta chains below, sequenced in a study of blood T cell repertoires in COVID-19. Generated by immunoSEQ multiplex PCR, the TCRdb table keeps only in-frame clones and is missing some. The data contain some 200,000 clones, around 73% of them singletons. The sequenced sample consisted of PBMCs or T cells enriched from blood (not recorded which). Receptor source: a woman aged 50 to 60 who had recovered from COVID-19.

This clone came up a few times. In DNA form, the CDR3 reads TGCGCCAGCAGCTTGTACGGGACTCGCACAGATACGCAGTATTTT. As protein: CASSLYGTRTDTQYF. V is TRBV5-1 and J is TRBJ2-3, with D tentatively TRBD2 (6 bases). This CDR3 region has 15 residues. V was shortened by 1 base and J by 1 base, with 10 bases between the two germline ends. The germline CDR1 and CDR2 sequences are SGHRS and YFSETQ.

The chain employs TRBV28 and TRBJ2-3; 9 bases fit TRBD2. J was trimmed by 1 base and V by 6 bases; bases with no gene match: 14. The CDR3 loop spans 18 amino acids. Germline CDR1 is MDHEN and CDR2 is SYDVKM. DNA of the CDR3: TGTGCCAGCAGCCCTTTTTCGGGGGGCGGGAGGGGCACAGATACGCAGTATTTT. Translating gives CASSPFSGGGRGTDTQYF.

The chain has TRBV3-1 (or the pseudogene TRBV3-2) and TRBJ2-7; TRBD2 matches 14 bases. Germline V gene sequence: CDR1 LGHDT, CDR2 YNNKEL (reference sequence). The CDR3 consists of 15 residues. With 5 bases clipped from V and 3 bases from J, the junction kept 3 bases outside the gene matches. The CDR3, as DNA: TGTGCCAGCAGCTTCGGGACTAGCGGGAGCTACGAGCAGTACTTC. This translates into CASSFGTSGSYEQYF.

The rearrangement uses TRBV18 and TRBJ1-2; a possible D gene is TRBD1 (6 bases). V gave up 2 bases and J gave up 5 bases, with 15 bases separating them. This CDR3 comprises 15 residues. CDR1 and CDR2 (germline): KGHSH, LQKENI. CDR3 sequence (DNA): TGTGCCAGCTCACCAGAAGGGGCGAGGGGGTATGGCTACACCTTC. Translation gives CASSPEGARGYGYTF.

The CDR3 nucleotides read TGTGCCAGTAGTATAGAAGGGACAGGGGGCTATGGCTACACCTTC. This gives the protein CASSIEGTGGYGYTF. V and J are TRBV19 and TRBJ1-2; 11 nucleotides align to TRBD1. J lost 4 bases, V lost 0 bases, and 1 base had no gene match. The CDR3 has 15 residues. Germline values: CDR1 LNHDA, CDR2 SQIVND (reference sequence).

This chain joins TRBV30 and TRBJ2-5; the D gene is possibly TRBD2 (7 bases). From germline, CDR1 is GTSNPN and CDR2 SVGIG (reference sequence). Between the trimmed V and J ends, which lost 2 bases and 8 bases, there was a span of 12 bases. The CDR3 length is 12 residues. This CDR3 reads CAWSKGGDTQYF. The DNA of the CDR3 is TGTGCCTGGAGTAAGGGGGGGGATACCCAGTACTTC.

The V gene is TRBV19, the J gene TRBJ1-1; TRBD1 matches 10 bases. V lost 6 bases to trimming and J lost 4 bases; unmatched junction nucleotides: 14. The CDR3 has 17 residues. CDR1 is LNHDA, CDR2 SQIVND, per germline (reference sequence). CDR3 nucleotide sequence: TGTGCCAGTAGCCCGATCGACAGGGGGCACCTGGCCACTGAAGCTTTCTTT. This translates into CASSPIDRGHLATEAFF.

This chain connects TRBV29-1 to TRBJ1-1; possibly TRBD1 for D (6 bases). CDR1 and CDR2 (germline): SQVTM, ANQGSEA. Trimming took 7 bases from V and 8 from J, leaving 20 bases between them. CDR3 length: 13 amino acids. The CDR3 DNA follows: TGCAGCGGTACCCCCTTTGGGGGCGGGGAAGCTTTCTTT. As protein: CSGTPFGGGEAFF.

The chain joins TRBV28 to TRBJ2-3, with TRBD2 matching over 13 bases. The junction had 17 bases not matched to a gene; V was cut back by 5 bases and J by 6 bases. The CDR3 has 19 amino acids. Germline V gene sequence: CDR1 MDHEN, CDR2 SYDVKM. CDR3 protein: CASSALGIGLAGVVDTQYF. DNA for the CDR3: TGTGCCAGCAGTGCCCTGGGGATCGGACTAGCGGGAGTTGTGGATACGCAGTATTTT.

The chain joins TRBV30 to TRBJ2-7; D ambiguous. The V gene lost 0 bases and the J gene lost 3 bases, with 3 bases spanning the gap. The CDR3 spans 11 residues. CDR1 and CDR2 from the germline V gene are GTSNPN and SVGIG (reference sequence). In nucleotides, the CDR3 is TGTGCCTGGAGTGTCAACTACGAGCAGTACTTC. It encodes CAWSVNYEQYF.

The chain joins TRBV4-1 to TRBJ2-5; TRBD2 agrees at 12 bases. This CDR3 contains 17 residues. V was pared by 1 base and J by 4 bases, with 7 bases of the junction left unmatched. The germline V gene encodes CDR1 MGHRA and CDR2 YSYEKL. CDR3 in amino acids: CASSQVASGRAPETQYF. The CDR3 region has the DNA TGCGCCAGCAGCCAAGTCGCTAGCGGGAGGGCCCCAGAGACCCAGTACTTC.

The CDR3 protein is CASRVMGQGVYEQYF. DNA for the CDR3: TGTGCCAGCAGAGTGATGGGACAGGGAGTCTACGAGCAGTACTTC. This chain links TRBV28 with TRBJ2-7, with TRBD1 matching 9 bases. Germline loops: CDR1 MDHEN, CDR2 SYDVKM. The junction had 9 bases not matched to a gene; V was cut back by 6 bases and J by 3 bases. CDR3 length: 15 amino acids.

The chain carries TRBV5-1 and TRBJ2-3, with 14 bases lining up with TRBD2. The CDR3 extends over 18 amino acids. After removal of 0 bases from V and 6 bases from J, the junction contained 9 bases not matched to a gene. The germline V gene encodes CDR1 SGHRS and CDR2 YFSETQ. CDR3 sequence reads: CASSLVGGLAGEVDTQYF. As DNA, the CDR3 is TGCGCCAGCAGCTTGGTTGGGGGACTAGCGGGAGAAGTGGATACGCAGTATTTT.

V and J are TRBV4-3 and TRBJ1-2; D is perhaps TRBD1 (6 bases). Germline V lookup: CDR1 LGHNA, CDR2 YSLEER. Trimming removed 3 bases at V and 5 bases at J, with 13 bases between. The CDR3 has 14 amino acids. CDR3: CASSQEDSAYGYTF. In DNA form, the CDR3 reads TGCGCCAGCAGCCAGGAGGACAGCGCATATGGCTACACCTTC.

The chain carries TRBV28 and TRBJ2-3; D gene uncertain. Trimming left V 3 bases short and J 0 bases short, with 7 bases between. Germline-derived CDR1 and CDR2 are MDHEN and SYDVKM. This CDR3 spans 14 amino acids. CDR3 protein: CASSFLGSTDTQYF. The CDR3 nucleotides are TGTGCCAGCAGTTTCCTCGGGAGCACAGATACGCAGTATTTT.

This clone was seen a single time. The V and J genes are TRBV19 and TRBJ2-3, with 11 nucleotides matching TRBD2. Per germline, CDR1 LNHDA and CDR2 SQIVND (reference sequence). The V segment lost 5 bases and the J segment 6 bases; nucleotides outside the gene matches: 4. CDR3 length: 14 amino acids. The CDR3 DNA follows: TGTGCCAGTAGTTTGACTAGCGGGACCGATACGCAGTATTTT. This codes for CASSLTSGTDTQYF.

The chain links TRBV6-5 to TRBJ1-4; 7 bases map to TRBD1. Trimming removed 2 bases from V and 5 bases from J; junction bases left unmatched: 5. Germline loops: CDR1 MNHEY, CDR2 SVGAGI. The CDR3 spans 15 residues. CDR3 sequence: CASSYERGRNEKLFF. CDR3 in DNA: TGTGCCAGCAGTTACGAAAGGGGGCGGAATGAAAAACTGTTTTTT.

This rearrangement joins TRBV27 to TRBJ1-6; 9 bases match TRBD1. Germline V CDR1 and CDR2: MNHEY, SMNVEV (reference sequence). The CDR3 is made up of 16 amino acids. V gave up 6 bases and J gave up 7 bases; unmatched junction bases: 10. CDR3 sequence reads: CASRPLGQGLNSPLHF. The CDR3, as DNA: TGTGCCAGCAGACCCTTGGGACAGGGATTAAATTCACCCCTCCACTTT.

The V gene is TRBV4-2, the J gene TRBJ2-6; TRBD1 matches at 9 bases. In germline, CDR1 is LGHNA, CDR2 YNFKEQ. Trimming took 0 bases from V and 1 from J; bases not matched to a gene: 13. The CDR3 has 21 amino acids. CDR3 protein: CASSQDNQWTGVSSGANVLTF. CDR3 nucleotides: TGTGCCAGCAGCCAAGACAACCAGTGGACAGGGGTTTCGTCTGGGGCCAACGTCCTGACTTTC.

V is TRBV9 and J is TRBJ2-5; TRBD2 aligns across 7 bases. The germline CDR1 and CDR2 sequences are SGDLS and YYNGEE. The V and J ends lost 3 bases and 5 bases, in that order; junction bases with no gene match: 13. CDR3 length: 16 residues. CDR3 sequence reads: CASSGTLVPGGETQYF. CDR3 DNA sequence: TGTGCCAGCAGCGGAACCTTAGTGCCCGGGGGGGAGACCCAGTACTTC.

The rearrangement uses TRBV28 and TRBJ2-1; TRBD2 matches at 9 bases. The J segment lost 7 bases and the V segment lost 1 base, leaving 8 bases of the junction unmatched. Germline CDR1 reads MDHEN; CDR2 reads SYDVKM. The CDR3 is 16 amino acids. CDR3 in amino acids: CASSLSAGGLLNEQFF. The DNA of the CDR3 is TGTGCCAGCAGTTTATCGGCGGGAGGGCTTTTAAATGAGCAGTTCTTC.

In its sample, this clone was seen once. The rearrangement joins TRBV15 to TRBJ2-1; possible D gene TRBD2, 5 bases. Germline CDR1 LNHNV, CDR2 YYDKDF (reference sequence). The CDR3 loop spans 12 amino acids. The germline V and J ends were trimmed by 4 bases and 16 bases, with 17 bases remaining between them. CDR3 coding DNA: TGTGCCACCAGCACCCTAGCCGGTGACGTCTTCTTC. Its translation: CATSTLAGDVFF.

V is TRBV24-1 and J is TRBJ2-7; weak D call: TRBD2 (5 bases). Per germline, CDR1 KGHDR and CDR2 SFDVKD. V gave up 9 bases and J gave up 3 bases, with 17 bases separating them. This CDR3 comprises 14 residues. Here the CDR3 DNA reads TGTGCCACCCCAGCACCGGGGTTCTTCTACGAGCAGTACTTC. It codes for CATPAPGFFYEQYF.

The chain employs TRBV28 and TRBJ2-7, with 7 bases matching TRBD1. J lost 4 bases, V lost 8 bases, and 5 bases had no gene match. Germline lookup yields CDR1 MDHEN and CDR2 SYDVKM. The CDR3 sequence is 12 residues long. CDR3 DNA sequence: TGTGCCAGCCAGGGACAGTCGTACGAGCAGTACTTC. Protein sequence: CASQGQSYEQYF.

A few counts support this clone. The V and J genes are TRBV14 and TRBJ2-1; D remains ambiguous. The V end was cut by 0 bases, the J end by 10 bases, with 10 bases between. CDR3 length: 13 amino acids. From germline, CDR1 is SGHDN and CDR2 FVKESK. Here the CDR3 reads CASSQDTKREQFF. CDR3 nucleotides: TGTGCCAGCAGCCAAGACACAAAGAGGGAGCAGTTCTTC. Variable domain in full (rest from reference TRBV14 and TRBJ2-1): EAGVTQFPSHSVIEKGQTVTLRCDPISGHDNLYWYRRVMGKEIKFLLHFVKESKQDESGMPNNRFLAERTGGTYSTLKVQPAELEDSGVYFCASSQDTKREQFFGPGTRLTVL.

This clone has only one observation. The CDR3 region is CASRTGGNYGYTF. DNA of the CDR3: TGTGCCTCCAGGACAGGGGGCAACTATGGCTACACCTTC. The gene calls are TRBV30 and TRBJ1-2; 11 positions agree with TRBD1. Looked up from germline, CDR1 is GTSNPN and CDR2 is SVGIG (reference sequence). This CDR3 has 13 residues. The V segment lost 7 bases and the J segment 2 bases; nucleotides outside the gene matches: 3.

The V gene is TRBV20-1, the J gene TRBJ2-5; D uncertain. Germline values: CDR1 DFQATT, CDR2 SNEGSKA (reference sequence). V was pared by 6 bases and J by 2 bases, with 4 bases between. The CDR3 has 10 amino acids. The CDR3 spells CSALQETQYF. CDR3 bases: TGCAGTGCCCTTCAAGAGACCCAGTACTTC.

This chain joins TRBV18 and TRBJ1-3, with a tentative D call TRBD1 (5 bases). The length of the CDR3 is 13 residues. Germline lookup yields CDR1 KGHSH and CDR2 LQKENI. Deletions cut 3 bases from V and 11 bases from J, with 14 bases between. The CDR3 protein is CASSPSRENAIYF. In DNA, the CDR3 is TGTGCCAGCTCACCGTCCAGGGAAAATGCCATATATTTT.

The CDR3: CASTNRGREGEKLFF. The CDR3, as DNA: TGTGCCAGCACCAATAGGGGCCGGGAGGGTGAAAAACTGTTTTTT. V usage is TRBV7-9 and J usage is TRBJ1-4; D perhaps matches TRBD1 (5 bases). V was clipped by 7 bases and J by 7 bases, with 19 bases between them. The CDR3 covers 15 residues. CDR1 is SEHNR and CDR2 is FQNEAQ in the germline V gene (reference sequence).